Detailed here is one TCR beta chain. CDR3 length: 17 residues. Germline V gives CDR1 MGHRA, CDR2 YSYEKL. V was trimmed by 1 base and J by 4 bases, leaving 17 bases between them. These data belong to a study of shared clonotypes between healthy human individuals. The assay used deep level. Profiling relied on immunoSEQ multiplex PCR, and the TCRdb table lists in-frame clones only, not all of them. The sample gives approximately 2.3 million clones, 90% to 95% of which show up once; 0.35% to 0.45% is in the top ten. Subsets obtained from CD4+ cells comprised CD45RA+ naive and CD45RA-negative memory cells.

Sample: naive CD4+ T cells from PBMCs. Documented subset: CD45RA+ positively selected. The sequence came from a man between 18 and 35 years old in good health. Some clones in this sample may be carry-over from other donors' samples. The chain combines TRBV4-1 with TRBJ2-1, with TRBD2 as a possible D gene (8 bases). The CDR3 DNA reads as TGCGCCAGCAGCCAAGCGGGGGGGGACAGCCTTTACAATGAGCAGTTCTTC. Its protein product is CASSQAGGDSLYNEQFF.